The TCR beta chain described here comes from a study of blood T cell repertoires in COVID-19. Across the whole study: Material from acute and convalescent COVID-19 was sourced from the United States, Italy and Spain. Sources were T cells, B-cell-depleted T cells, or PBMCs; the material itself was cDNA or gDNA.

TCRdb keeps only in-frame clones here, not all; method: immunoSEQ multiplex PCR. Of approximately 84,000 clones listed, just under 80% are singletons. The CDR3 totals 13 residues. V lost 10 bases to trimming and J lost 1 base, with 10 bases between them. CDR1 is SGHTA, CDR2 FQGNSA, per germline. This sequence originates from a human donor in a cohort sampled during active COVID-19. The material sequenced was peripheral blood. The genes are TRBV7-2 and TRBJ2-2; the D gene is possibly TRBD1 (6 bases). The CDR3 is CATPTGNTGELFF. The CDR3 region has the DNA TGTGCCACCCCGACAGGGAACACCGGGGAGCTGTTTTTT.